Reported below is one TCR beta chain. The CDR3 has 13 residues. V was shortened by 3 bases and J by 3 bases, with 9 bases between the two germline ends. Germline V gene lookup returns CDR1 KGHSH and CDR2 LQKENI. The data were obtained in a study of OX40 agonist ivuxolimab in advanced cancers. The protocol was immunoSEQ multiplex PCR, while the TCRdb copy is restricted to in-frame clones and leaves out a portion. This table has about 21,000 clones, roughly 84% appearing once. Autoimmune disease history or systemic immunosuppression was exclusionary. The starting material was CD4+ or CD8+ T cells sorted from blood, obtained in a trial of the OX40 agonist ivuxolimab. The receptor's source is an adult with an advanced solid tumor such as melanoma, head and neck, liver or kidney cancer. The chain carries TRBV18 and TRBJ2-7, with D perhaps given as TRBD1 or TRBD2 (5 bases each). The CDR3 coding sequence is TGTGCCAGCTCACCCCTTGGGGGCTACGAGCAGTACTTC. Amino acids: CASSPLGGYEQYF.